This T cell receptor (beta chain) was observed in a study of blood T cell repertoires in COVID-19. Overall study context: Both acute and convalescent COVID-19 samples were obtained from the United States, Italy and Spain. PBMCs, B-cell-depleted T cells, or T cells provided the cDNA or gDNA that made up the material.

Cohorts were based on clinical histories the participants reported. Authors' methods: Nucleated cell counts were estimated from reference gene primer amplification. Profiled with immunoSEQ multiplex PCR; TCRdb holds only in-frame clones, not every one. V and J calls and clone size are those listed in that table; D and trimming were worked out from the DNA. The sample includes about 240,000 clones, approximately 86% of them seen just once. CDR3 length: 15 residues. The V and J ends lost 5 bases and 0 bases, in that order; junction bases with no gene match: 3. Looked up from germline, CDR1 is MNHEY and CDR2 is SVGEGT.

This clonotype originated in a woman in her thirties or forties with acute COVID-19. This chain joins TRBV6-2 or TRBV6-3 and TRBJ2-3; 9 bases are shared with TRBD2. The sequencing sample was made of PBMCs or T cells enriched from blood (not recorded which). In DNA form, the CDR3 reads TGTGCCAGCAGTAGACTAGCGGTTAGCACAGATACGCAGTATTTT. It yields the protein CASSRLAVSTDTQYF.